Detailed here is one T cell receptor beta chain. Trimming took 3 bases from V and 5 from J, leaving 10 bases between them. In germline, CDR1 is MGHRA, CDR2 YSYEKL. The CDR3 has 14 amino acids. Clones were sequenced by immunoSEQ multiplex PCR, and TCRdb holds only the in-frame ones, with some missing. The sample carries around 170,000 clones, around 88% recorded once. The data were obtained in a study of control samples from healthy donors and cancer patients. The chain couples TRBV4-1 to TRBJ1-4, with D maybe TRBD1 (5 bases). This sequence was found in a woman aged 25 to 39 in good health. The specimen was blood. The CDR3 nucleotides read TGCGCCAGCAGCCACCGGGACGGGAATGAAAAACTGTTTTTT. It yields the protein CASSHRDGNEKLFF.